The sample holds a few counts of the clone carrying this TCR beta chain. Its antigen is as yet unknown. Every TCR beta cDNA library bore unique molecular identifiers. The source material, about 0.9 to 11 million T cells, gave rise to 500,000 or so cDNA molecules. TCRdb re-called the PCR reads through MiXCR, storing one row per CDR3 protein. In the table there are a few hundred thousand distinct CDR3 sequences, under 40% of which are singletons. Germline trimming cut 4 bases from V and 3 bases from J; bases unmatched to any gene: 2. Germline V lookup: CDR1 SGHRS, CDR2 YFSETQ. CDR3 length equals 13 residues. This specimen comes from a study of post-analysis software for immune sequencing data. Across the study: Progressive-relapsing, secondary progressive and relapsing-remitting multiple sclerosis were among the disease courses included. The study, taken as a whole, reports: Roughly five TRBV segments appeared more often in patients than in controls, and TRBV5-6, TRBV5-1 and TRBV20-1 were among these. Normalized Chao1 diversity in multiple sclerosis patients fell significantly below that of controls. Batch-matched samples strongly co-clustered by F measure.

Specimen: blood. The rearrangement uses TRBV5-1 and TRBJ1-1; TRBD1 agrees at 8 bases. This sequence was found in a girl aged 2-17 years with multiple sclerosis. CDR3 coding DNA: TGCGCCAGCAGCAGGGGACAGGACACTGAAGCTTTCTTT. Encoded protein: CASSRGQDTEAFF. The entire variable domain, with the rest obtained from reference TRBV5-1 and TRBJ1-1, is as follows: KAGVTQTPRYLIKTRGQQVTLSCSPISGHRSVSWYQQTPGQGLQFLFEYFSETQRNKGNFPGRFSGRQFSNSRSEMNVSTLELGDSALYLCASSRGQDTEAFFGQGTRLTVV.